The TCR beta chain under discussion was sequenced for a study of Ad26.COV2.S vaccination and SARS-CoV-2 variants. Sequencing used immunoSEQ multiplex PCR; TCRdb keeps in-frame clones, though not all of them. The sample yields about 400,000 clones, around 92% seen once. General observations from the study: Reportedly, after vaccination the spike-specific CD8+ and CD4+ T cell responses displayed substantial breadth.

Treatment defined: over 15 received Ad26.COV2.S at low or high dose, single or two shots; several received placebo; per-sample allocation not given. Day 63 after the first vaccine or placebo injection was the time point for sampling. Vaccine was an Ad26 vector expressing Wuhan-strain SARS-CoV-2 spike. The V gene lost 0 bases and the J gene lost 0 bases, with 12 bases spanning the gap. Germline V gene data show CDR1 as LNHNV and CDR2 as YYDKDF (reference sequence). There are 18 residues in the CDR3. For this clone: No antigen is known for it.

The specimen comprised peripheral blood, sampled in a trial of Ad26.COV2.S vaccine versus placebo. The chain combines TRBV15 with TRBJ2-6; unclear D gene. This sequence was found in a person aged 18-60 years who received the Ad26.COV2.S COVID-19 vaccine or a placebo. CDR3 coding DNA: TGTGCCACCAGCAGAGATCGAATGTATATCTCTGGGGCCAACGTCCTGACTTTC. Translating gives CATSRDRMYISGANVLTF.